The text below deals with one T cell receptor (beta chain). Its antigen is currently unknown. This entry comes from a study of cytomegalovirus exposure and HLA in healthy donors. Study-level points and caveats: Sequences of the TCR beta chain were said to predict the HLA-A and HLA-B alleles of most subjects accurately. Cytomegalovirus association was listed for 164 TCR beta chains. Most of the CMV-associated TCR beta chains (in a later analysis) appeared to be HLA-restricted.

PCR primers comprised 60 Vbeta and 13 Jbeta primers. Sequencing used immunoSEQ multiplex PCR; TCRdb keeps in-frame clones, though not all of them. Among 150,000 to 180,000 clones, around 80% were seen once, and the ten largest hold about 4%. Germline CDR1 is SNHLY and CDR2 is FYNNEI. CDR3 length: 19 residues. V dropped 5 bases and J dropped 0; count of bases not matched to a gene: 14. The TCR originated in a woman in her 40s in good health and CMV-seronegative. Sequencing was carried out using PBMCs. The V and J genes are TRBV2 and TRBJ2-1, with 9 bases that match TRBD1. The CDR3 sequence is CASSPLLFGTGSSYNEQFF. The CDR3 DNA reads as TGTGCCAGCAGTCCCCTATTGTTTGGGACAGGGAGCTCCTACAATGAGCAGTTCTTC.